What follows are 3 T cell receptor beta chains derived from one specimen sequenced in a study of control samples from healthy donors and cancer patients (dated by TCRdb to 2018 to 2020). Libraries were prepared through the immunoSEQ multiplex PCR assay. TCRdb provides this immuneACCESS table in a form limited to in-frame rearrangements. Some clones are lacking; in checked studies, under half of them reflect an unresolved V gene, and why the rest are absent is not known. The sample profile shows roughly 130,000 clones; approximately 94% of them were found once. More than 1.5% of the sample is taken by the ten largest. Sequenced material: PBMCs. These receptors were collected from a man in his fifties with head and neck cancer.

The V gene is TRBV4-1, the J gene TRBJ1-1; a weak D match, TRBD1 (6 bases). Per germline, CDR1 MGHRA and CDR2 YSYEKL. This CDR3 contains 17 residues. Trimming removed 4 bases at V and 7 bases at J, with 25 bases between. This CDR3 is CASSPSPSPGGRGEAFF. The CDR3, as DNA: TGCGCCAGCAGCCCCTCGCCTTCTCCCGGGGGGCGCGGTGAAGCTTTCTTT.

The chain is built from TRBV28 and TRBJ2-7; the match to TRBD1 covers 11 bases. V was clipped by 6 bases and J by 3 bases; unmatched bases: 7. Germline-derived CDR1 and CDR2 are MDHEN and SYDVKM. The CDR3 length is 15 residues. The CDR3 bases are TGTGCCAGCAGACTACCCGGGACAGGGGGCTACGAGCAGTACTTC. Translation: CASRLPGTGGYEQYF.

The rearrangement joins TRBV5-5 to TRBJ1-4; the match to TRBD1 covers 8 bases. Losses at the gene ends were 4 bases for V and 0 bases for J; bases not matched to a gene: 5. The length of the CDR3 is 16 residues. The germline gives CDR1 SGHKS, CDR2 YYEKEE (reference sequence). CDR3 amino acids: CASSRGTGATNEKLFF. For the CDR3, the DNA is TGTGCCAGCAGCAGGGGGACAGGAGCAACTAATGAAAAACTGTTTTTT.